The clone carrying this T cell receptor beta chain ranks as medium-sized in terms of frequency. Each sample's input was 250 ng genomic DNA, 35,000 to 40,000 genome equivalents. The data originate from a study of T cell clusters in autoimmune cytopenias. TRB rearrangements were amplified by touch-down multiplex PCR with mixed TRB-A/B primers. After re-calling the multiplex PCR reads, TCRdb lists one entry per CDR3 protein, DNA absent. The sample has roughly 5,000 distinct CDR3 sequences. The source of this sequence is a human donor with an autoimmune cytopenia or autoimmune hepatitis (not recorded which). Material: peripheral blood.

CDR3 sequence reads: CASSLQASSYNSPLHF. This chain links TRBV27 with TRBJ1-6. There are 16 residues in the CDR3. From germline, CDR1 is MNHEY and CDR2 SMNVEV (reference sequence).